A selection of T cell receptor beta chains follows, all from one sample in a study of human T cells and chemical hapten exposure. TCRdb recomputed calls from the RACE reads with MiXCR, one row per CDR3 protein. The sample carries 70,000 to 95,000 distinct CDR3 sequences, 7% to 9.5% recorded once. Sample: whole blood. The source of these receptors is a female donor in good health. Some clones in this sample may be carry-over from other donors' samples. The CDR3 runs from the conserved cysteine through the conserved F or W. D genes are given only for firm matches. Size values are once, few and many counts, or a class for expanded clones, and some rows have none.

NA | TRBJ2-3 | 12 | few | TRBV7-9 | CASRTSRDTQYF | TGTGCCAGCAGAACATCCAGAGATACGCAGTATTTT
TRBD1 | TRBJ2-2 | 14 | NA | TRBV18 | CASSTGGNTGELFF | TGTGCCAGCTCCACAGGGGGGAACACCGGGGAGCTGTTTTTT
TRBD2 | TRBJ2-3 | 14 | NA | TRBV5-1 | CATSAGGRTDTQYF | TGCGCCACCTCGGCGGGGGGACGCACAGATACGCAGTATTTT
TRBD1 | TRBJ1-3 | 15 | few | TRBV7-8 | CASSLTGGNGNTIYF | TGTGCCAGCAGCCTAACAGGGGGCAATGGAAACACCATATATTTT
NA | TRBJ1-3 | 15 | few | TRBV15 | CATSRDRGSGNTIYF | TGTGCCACCAGCAGAGATCGAGGGTCTGGAAACACCATATATTTT
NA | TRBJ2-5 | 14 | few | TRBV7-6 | CASSPSGSTETQYF | TGTGCCAGCAGCCCTAGTGGGTCGACAGAGACCCAGTACTTC
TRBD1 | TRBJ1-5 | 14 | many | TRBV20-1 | CSARTGGLHQPQHF | TGCAGTGCTAGGACAGGGGGCCTCCATCAGCCCCAGCATTTT
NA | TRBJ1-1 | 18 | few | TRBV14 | CASSRSTRLIAMNTEAFF | TGTGCCAGCAGCCGATCCACCCGTCTGATTGCGATGAACACTGAAGCTTTCTTT
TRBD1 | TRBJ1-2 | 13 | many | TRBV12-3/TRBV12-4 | CASSFAGGYGYTF | TGTGCCAGCAGTTTTGCAGGGGGCTATGGCTACACCTTC
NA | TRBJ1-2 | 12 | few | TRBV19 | CASSIRNYGYTF | TGTGCCAGTAGTATCCGCAACTATGGCTACACCTTC
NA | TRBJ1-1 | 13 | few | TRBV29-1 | CSVEPLLGTEAFF | TGCAGCGTTGAACCACTCCTTGGCACTGAAGCTTTCTTT
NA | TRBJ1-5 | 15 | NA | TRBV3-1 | CASSHGQISNQPQHF | TGTGCCAGCAGCCATGGACAGATTAGCAATCAGCCCCAGCATTTT
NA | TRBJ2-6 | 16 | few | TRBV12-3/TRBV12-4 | CASTPGGLGGANVLTF | TGTGCCAGCACCCCTGGGGGGCTTGGTGGGGCCAACGTCCTGACTTTC
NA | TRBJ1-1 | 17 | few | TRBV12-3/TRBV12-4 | CASSLFRGDLQNTEAFF | TGTGCCAGCAGTTTATTCAGGGGCGACCTTCAGAACACTGAAGCTTTCTTT
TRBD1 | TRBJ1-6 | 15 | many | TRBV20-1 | CSARTGGAGSSPLHF | TGCAGTGCTAGAACAGGGGGCGCGGGGAGTTCACCCCTCCACTTT
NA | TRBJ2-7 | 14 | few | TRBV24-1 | CATSAAAEVDEQYF | TGTGCCACCAGTGCCGCGGCAGAGGTCGACGAGCAGTACTTC
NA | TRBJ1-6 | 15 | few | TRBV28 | CASSLVIGSNSPLHF | TGTGCCAGCAGTCTCGTCATAGGTTCGAATTCACCCCTCCACTTT
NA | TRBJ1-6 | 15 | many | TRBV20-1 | CSADRFLFYNSPLHF | TGCAGTGCTGATCGTTTTCTCTTCTATAATTCACCCCTCCACTTT
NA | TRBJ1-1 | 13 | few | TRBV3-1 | CASSPGTTPEAFF | TGTGCCAGCAGCCCAGGGACAACCCCTGAAGCTTTCTTT
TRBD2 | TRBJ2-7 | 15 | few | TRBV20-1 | CSARVAGGDPYEQYF | TGCAGTGCTAGAGTTGCGGGGGGGGATCCCTACGAGCAGTACTTC
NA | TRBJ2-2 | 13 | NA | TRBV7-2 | CASSQAASGELFF | TGTGCCAGCAGCCAGGCGGCTTCCGGGGAGCTGTTTTTT
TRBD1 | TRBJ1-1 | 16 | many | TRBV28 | CASTLLANRGDTEAFF | TGTGCCAGCACTTTATTGGCAAACAGGGGAGACACTGAAGCTTTCTTT
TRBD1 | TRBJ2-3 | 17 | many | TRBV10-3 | CAISPGGRGLGTDTQYF | TGTGCCATCAGCCCCGGCGGCAGGGGGCTTGGCACAGATACGCAGTATTTT
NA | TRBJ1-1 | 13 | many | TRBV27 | CASSKGGYTEAFF | TGTGCCAGCAGTAAAGGGGGATACACTGAAGCTTTCTTT
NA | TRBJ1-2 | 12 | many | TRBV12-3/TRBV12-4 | CASSPGPYGYTF | TGTGCCAGCAGTCCAGGGCCCTATGGCTACACCTTC
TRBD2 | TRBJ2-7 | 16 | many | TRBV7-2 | CASSSGLAGKGYEQYF | TGTGCCAGCAGCTCCGGACTAGCGGGGAAGGGTTACGAGCAGTACTTC
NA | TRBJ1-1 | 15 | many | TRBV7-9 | CASSLEETLNTEAFF | TGTGCCAGCAGCTTAGAAGAGACCTTGAACACTGAAGCTTTCTTT
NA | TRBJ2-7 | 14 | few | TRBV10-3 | CAISFAGASDEQYF | TGTGCCATCAGTTTTGCAGGGGCGTCCGACGAGCAGTACTTC
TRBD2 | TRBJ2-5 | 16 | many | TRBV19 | CASNTPGGADRETQYF | TGTGCCAGTAACACCCCCGGGGGGGCAGACCGAGAGACCCAGTACTTC
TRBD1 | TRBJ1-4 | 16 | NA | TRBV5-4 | CASSRNRDRKIEKLFF | TGTGCCAGCAGCCGGAACCGGGACAGGAAAATTGAAAAACTGTTTTTT
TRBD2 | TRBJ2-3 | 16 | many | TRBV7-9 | CASSITAGGRTDTQYF | TGTGCCAGCAGCATTACAGCGGGGGGGCGTACAGATACGCAGTATTTT
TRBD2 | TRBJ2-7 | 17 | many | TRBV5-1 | CASSLDASRGGRYEQYF | TGCGCCAGCAGCTTGGACGCCAGTCGGGGGGGCCGTTACGAGCAGTACTTC
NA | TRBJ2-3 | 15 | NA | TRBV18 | CASSPPSKRGDTQYF | TGTGCCAGCTCACCACCATCGAAAAGGGGCGATACGCAGTATTTT
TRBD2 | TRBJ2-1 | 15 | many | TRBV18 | CASSPGRGAYNEQFF | TGTGCCAGCTCACCTGGGCGGGGGGCCTACAATGAGCAGTTCTTC
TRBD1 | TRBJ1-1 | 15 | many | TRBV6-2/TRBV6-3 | CASSRDRAMNTEAFF | TGTGCCAGCAGTCGAGACAGGGCCATGAACACTGAAGCTTTCTTT